A single T cell receptor beta chain is shown here with its context. This clone was picked up one time. Its antigen is still unknown. Per-base quality was not reported, and no clone a single base away is much larger than it. According to the germline V gene (reference sequence), CDR1 reads LGHDT and CDR2 reads YNNKEL. The CDR3 runs 16 amino acids, cysteine and phenylalanine included. CDR3 DNA only is kept here, 48 bases in frame from base 1. V and J are trimmed by 1 base and 2 bases, and the gene matches miss 7 bases of the junction. The sample originates from a study of T cell responses to AZD1222 COVID-19 vaccine (dated by TCRdb to the early 2020s). Regarding the research as a whole: A total of about 230 trial participants underwent TCR sequencing, of whom about 210 received two doses of AZD1222 and about 25 received two doses of the MenACWY control vaccine. Enrollment into the trials was organized by age into subgroups of 18-55, 56-69 and 70-plus years, and those subgroups contained approximately 150, 30 and 60 TCR-sequenced participants, respectively.

What this sample's time point label stands for: about 28 days (+/-7) after the second vaccine dose. Because spike-specific TCR depth and breadth did not differ between the two schedules, AZD1222 recipients who got a second dose at roughly 4 weeks were pooled with those who got a second dose at roughly 12 weeks. Samples from vaccinated people were obtained from the UK trials COV001 and COV002, which included a single-blind randomized controlled phase 2/3 trial of AZD1222 (ChAdOx1 nCoV-19) in healthy adults. For TCRbeta chain sequencing, PBMC samples from trial participants were taken at day 0 and at day 28 after the second dose. The CDR3 regions of human TCRbeta chains were subjected to immunosequencing. Turning to the authors' computational methods: Repertoire TCRs were matched against a reference library of SARS-CoV-2-specific TCRs generated with the MIRA antigen-specificity platform. Breadth was defined as the fraction of unique TCRs that were SARS-CoV-2-associated, and depth was defined as the fraction of total T cells that were SARS-CoV-2-associated. Using the MIRA data, each spike-specific TCR was mapped to the spike region that the TCR reacts to and placed in a CD4 or CD8 class. Log10-transformed breadth and depth values were compared by one-way ANOVA with Sidak's multiple comparisons tests. The table was pulled from immuneACCESS by TCRdb, which kept in-frame rearrangements only. Such tables lose some clones; where checked, under half of the loss comes from unresolved V genes, and the rest has no known cause. D and trimming were read from the DNA, whereas the V and J calls and clone size are those reported in that table. The sample has about 56,000 clones on record, around nine tenths of them singletons. The ten largest make up 6.9% of the sample.

Broad study findings and their caveats: The 56-69-year group was small, and its depth increase did not reach significance, likely because of low power. Vaccine-associated CD4 TCRs spanned the whole spike protein, with dominant responses in regions 160-218 and 743-854. Reportedly, almost half of the unique spike-specific TCRs recognized epitopes lying outside the regions that are mutated in the B.1.351 and B.1.1.7 variants. Conclusions about previously exposed vaccinees are limited because only six or seven AZD1222 recipients were SARS-CoV-2 seropositive at baseline. No day 14 peak-response samples were available, so repertoires were characterized only after the peak T cell response. Most participants were white British and females outnumbered males, and the authors suggested that clonal diversity may have been underestimated. After two AZD1222 doses, spike-specific TCR breadth and depth were significantly higher than at day 0 and than in MenACWY recipients.

The rearranged chain carries TRBV3-1 (or the pseudogene TRBV3-2) and TRBJ2-7, and 8 bases in between align with TRBD2. Sequencing was performed on peripheral blood, taken 28 days after the second AZD1222 dose. The receptor comes from an adult who received the AZD1222 COVID-19 vaccine. The CDR3 protein: CASSQAASGPTYEQYF. The sequenced DNA is TGTGCCAGCAGCCAAGCGGCTAGCGGGCCCACCTACGAGCAGTACTTC.